One and the same sample provided the 17 T cell receptor beta chains below, sequenced in a study of blood T cell repertoires in COVID-19. Some clones are missing from TCRdb's copy, which holds only in-frame ones; the method was immunoSEQ multiplex PCR. The profile shows about 39,000 clones, approximately 78% of them singletons. The sequenced material came from peripheral blood. The receptor source for this set is a man in his sixties in a cohort sampled during active COVID-19.

This chain uses TRBV7-2 with TRBJ2-4; a possible D gene is TRBD2 (5 bases). CDR3 length equals 14 residues. V dropped 5 bases and J dropped 4 bases, with 12 bases sitting between them. Germline values: CDR1 SGHTA, CDR2 FQGNSA. CDR3 DNA sequence: TGTGCCAGCAGCCACACTAGTGGGAAAAACATTCAGTACTTC. Encoded protein: CASSHTSGKNIQYF.

This rearrangement joins TRBV5-4 to TRBJ1-2; a weak D match, TRBD1 (6 bases). Germline V gene sequence: CDR1 SGHNT, CDR2 YYREEE (reference sequence). Trimming took 3 bases from V and 5 from J, leaving 8 bases between them. The CDR3 is 12 residues long. The DNA of the CDR3 is TGTGCCAGCAGCTCGGACAGTTATGGCTACACCTTC. Its protein product is CASSSDSYGYTF.

The J gene is TRBJ2-6, the V gene TRBV24-1; the D gene is possibly TRBD1 (5 bases). The V end lost 3 bases, the J end lost 2 bases, and 10 bases lay between the germline ends. Germline loops: CDR1 KGHDR, CDR2 SFDVKD. The CDR3 covers 16 residues. The CDR3 here is CATSDGAETGANVLTF. The CDR3 DNA reads as TGTGCCACCAGTGATGGGGCAGAGACTGGGGCCAACGTCCTGACTTTC.

This chain links TRBV6-5 with TRBJ1-1; D is perhaps TRBD1 (6 bases). The germline V and J ends were trimmed by 6 bases and 7 bases, with 12 bases remaining between them. The CDR3 runs 12 residues. Germline values: CDR1 MNHEY, CDR2 SVGAGI. The CDR3 protein is CASSTGTLEAFF. CDR3 nucleotides: TGTGCCAGCAGCACCGGGACACTTGAAGCTTTCTTT.

Concerning this clone: One end of the junction fails to match germline, which may point to a read error. CDR3 DNA sequence: TGTGCCAGCAGTCCACCGGGGTCTCCCAAAGTCTTC. It specifies CASSPPGSPKVF. The rearrangement links TRBV27 to TRBJ2-1; possibly TRBD2 for D (5 bases). The CDR3 is 12 residues long. Germline V lookup: CDR1 MNHEY, CDR2 SMNVEV (reference sequence).

This chain uses TRBV28 with TRBJ1-5; D possibly corresponds to TRBD1 (6 bases). This CDR3 is 16 amino acids long. V gave up 5 bases and J gave up 7 bases, with 21 bases separating them. Germline V gives CDR1 MDHEN, CDR2 SYDVKM. CDR3 sequence: CASSGQGQGLTQPQHF. The CDR3 DNA is TGTGCCAGCAGTGGCCAAGGGCAGGGGCTAACCCAGCCCCAGCATTTT.

The chain employs TRBV28 and TRBJ2-3; 13 nucleotides agree with TRBD2. Looked up from germline, CDR1 is MDHEN and CDR2 is SYDVKM. V shed 8 bases, J shed 5 bases, and the junction held 16 bases outside the gene matches. The CDR3 is 18 residues long. CDR3 residues: CASGTTSGGAGSRDTQYF. The CDR3 region has the DNA TGTGCCAGCGGAACCACTAGCGGGGGGGCCGGGTCTAGAGATACGCAGTATTTT. Based on the CDR3 plus reference TRBV28 and TRBJ2-3, the full variable domain is DVKVTQSSRYLVKRTGEKVFLECVQDMDHENMFWYRQDPGLGLRLIYFSYDVKMKEKGDIPEGYSVSREKKERFSLILESASTNQTSMYLCASGTTSGGAGSRDTQYFGPGTRLTVL.

This clone is categorized as medium-sized. The chain employs TRBV7-9 and TRBJ2-1, with D possibly being TRBD2 (7 bases). This CDR3 is 16 amino acids long. V was clipped by 3 bases and J by 9 bases, with 21 bases between them. In germline, CDR1 is SEHNR, CDR2 FQNEAQ (reference sequence). The CDR3 sequence is CASSFQDRGETGEQFF. The CDR3 DNA follows: TGTGCCAGCAGCTTTCAGGACCGGGGGGAGACAGGTGAGCAGTTCTTC.

The chain employs TRBV11-2 and TRBJ2-5, with a possible D match to TRBD2 (5 bases). Germline V gene sequence: CDR1 SGHAT, CDR2 FQNNGV. The CDR3 is 12 residues long. V was pared by 4 bases and J by 3 bases, with 6 bases between. The CDR3 sequence is CASSWGEETQYF. In DNA, the CDR3 is TGTGCCAGCAGCTGGGGAGAAGAGACCCAGTACTTC.

V usage is TRBV19 and J usage is TRBJ1-6; D not certain. Germline CDR1 and CDR2: LNHDA and SQIVND (reference sequence). Trimming took off 7 bases at V and 0 bases at J, with 7 bases between the two ends. CDR3 size: 14 residues. In nucleotides, the CDR3 is TGTGCCAGTAAACCGAGCTCCTATAATTCACCCCTCCACTTT. The encoded protein is CASKPSSYNSPLHF.

This clone occurred once. This chain connects TRBV28 to TRBJ2-2; D perhaps matches TRBD2 (7 bases). The CDR3 is 16 residues long. Trimming shortened V by 3 bases and J by 7 bases, and 18 bases separated the two germline ends. Germline V lookup: CDR1 MDHEN, CDR2 SYDVKM. CDR3 bases: TGTGCCAGCAGTTTGGTCTTTGGGGGGGGCGGCGGGGAGCTGTTTTTT. It encodes CASSLVFGGGGGELFF.

This clone was seen a handful of times. The chain combines TRBV7-8 with TRBJ2-7; 9 nucleotides match TRBD1. This CDR3 contains 15 residues. Germline values: CDR1 SGHVS, CDR2 FQNEAQ. The ends lost 0 bases at V and 4 bases at J; junction bases unmatched: 4. CDR3 nucleotide sequence: TGTGCCAGCAGCTTAGCAGGACAGGGGCCGTACGAGCAGTACTTC. This codes for CASSLAGQGPYEQYF. Using reference TRBV7-8 and TRBJ2-7 for the parts outside the CDR3, the full variable domain is GAGVSQSPRYKVAKRGQDVALRCDPISGHVSLFWYQQALGQGPEFLTYFQNEAQLDKSGLPSDRFFAERPEGSVSTLKIQRTQQEDSAVYLCASSLAGQGPYEQYFGPGTRLTVT.

This clone has just a few counts. The genes are TRBV9 and TRBJ2-7, with a tentative D call TRBD1 (5 bases). The germline V gene encodes CDR1 SGDLS and CDR2 YYNGEE. V was pared by 1 base and J by 3 bases, with 14 bases between. The CDR3 sequence is 15 residues long. DNA for the CDR3: TGTGCCAGCAGCGTAAATACAGGAACCCACTACGAGCAGTACTTC. Its translation: CASSVNTGTHYEQYF.

This sequence joins TRBV10-3 and TRBJ1-2; the D is unclear. CDR3 length: 12 amino acids. The germline V and J ends were trimmed by 5 bases and 5 bases, with 9 bases remaining between them. The germline V gene has CDR1 ENHRY and CDR2 SYGVKD. The CDR3 nucleotides read TGTGCCATCAGTCGCGAAGATTATGGCTACACCTTC. It yields the protein CAISREDYGYTF.

The chain links TRBV11-2 to TRBJ2-3; no clear D. From germline, CDR1 is SGHAT and CDR2 FQNNGV. V was shortened by 3 bases and J by 6 bases, with 10 bases between the two germline ends. The CDR3 has 13 residues. CDR3 bases: TGTGCCAGCAGCTTCACCCTTACTGATACGCAGTATTTT. It specifies CASSFTLTDTQYF.

To note about this clone: Compared with germline, one end of the junction differs, possibly owing to a read error. V and J are TRBV6-4 and TRBJ2-3; 8 bases map to TRBD2. The CDR3 spans 15 residues. In germline, CDR1 is MRHNA, CDR2 SNTAGT. The CDR3 DNA reads as TGTGCCAGCAGTGAAGGGGCGGGAGGCACGGATACGCAGTATTTT. Translation gives CASSEGAGGTDTQYF.

In its sample, this clone is medium-sized. This chain connects TRBV4-1 to TRBJ1-1; D is unclear. Germline CDR1 and CDR2: MGHRA and YSYEKL. The CDR3 length is 12 residues. Trimming cost V 4 bases and J 5 bases, with 8 bases left between them. The CDR3 DNA reads TGCGCCAGCAGCCGTCCCGGGACTGAAGCTTTCTTT. Its protein is CASSRPGTEAFF.